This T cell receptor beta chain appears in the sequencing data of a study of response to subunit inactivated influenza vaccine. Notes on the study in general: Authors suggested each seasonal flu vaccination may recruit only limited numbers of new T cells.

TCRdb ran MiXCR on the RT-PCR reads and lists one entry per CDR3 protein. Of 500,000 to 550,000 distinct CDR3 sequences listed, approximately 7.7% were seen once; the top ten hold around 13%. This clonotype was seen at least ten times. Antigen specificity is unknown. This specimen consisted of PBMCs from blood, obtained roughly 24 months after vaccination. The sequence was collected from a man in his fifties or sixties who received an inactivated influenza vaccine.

This chain's CDR3 is CSERGPAYYEQYF. The CDR3 nucleotides are TGCAGTGAGAGGGGGCCGGCATACTACGAGCAGTACTTC. This rearrangement joins TRBV20-1 to TRBJ2-7, with TRBD1 matching over 7 bases. Germline V lookup: CDR1 DFQATT, CDR2 SNEGSKA (reference sequence). Trimming removed 7 bases from V and 3 bases from J; junction bases left unmatched: 9. The CDR3 is made up of 13 amino acids.